What follows are 17 T cell receptor beta chains derived from one specimen sequenced in a study of shared clonotypes between healthy human individuals. Profiled with immunoSEQ multiplex PCR; TCRdb holds only in-frame clones, not every one. The profile shows about 770,000 clones, approximately 77% of them singletons. The specimen was memory CD4+ T cells sorted from blood. As to subset: CD45RA-negative fraction. The receptor source for this set is a woman under 40 in good health.

This clone was recorded a few times. The CDR3 reads CASSIDRSGANVLTF. The CDR3 nucleotides read TGTGCCAGTAGTATCGACAGGTCTGGGGCCAACGTCCTGACTTTC. The gene calls are TRBV19 and TRBJ2-6; a possible D gene is TRBD1 (6 bases). This CDR3 has 15 residues. Trimming shortened V by 3 bases and J by 1 base, and 7 bases separated the two germline ends. The germline gives CDR1 LNHDA, CDR2 SQIVND (reference sequence).

The chain couples TRBV30 to TRBJ2-7; D gene unclear. The CDR3 extends over 12 amino acids. The V gene lost 4 bases and the J gene lost 3 bases, with 10 bases spanning the gap. Looked up from germline, CDR1 is GTSNPN and CDR2 is SVGIG (reference sequence). CDR3 bases: TGTGCCTGGAACTACGGCAACTACGAGCAGTACTTC. Protein sequence: CAWNYGNYEQYF.

J is TRBJ2-1 and V is TRBV2; 9 nucleotides agree with TRBD2. V lost 4 bases, J lost 15 bases, and 16 bases stayed unmatched. This CDR3 spans 15 amino acids. In germline, CDR1 is SNHLY, CDR2 FYNNEI. CDR3 sequence reads: CASSAPVLAGAVGFF. The CDR3 bases are TGTGCCAGCAGTGCCCCAGTTTTAGCGGGAGCGGTTGGGTTCTTC.

The rearrangement joins TRBV18 to TRBJ1-5; D is unclear. V was trimmed by 3 bases and J by 7 bases, leaving 13 bases between them. CDR1 and CDR2 from the germline V gene are KGHSH and LQKENI. CDR3 size: 14 residues. CDR3 region: CASSPTGFQQPQHF. CDR3 DNA: TGTGCCAGCTCACCGACGGGATTCCAACAGCCCCAGCATTTT.

This sequence joins TRBV7-9 and TRBJ2-7, with D perhaps TRBD1 or TRBD2 (6 bases each). The germline V gene has CDR1 SEHNR and CDR2 FQNEAQ (reference sequence). V lost 3 bases to trimming and J lost 6 bases, with 21 bases between them. CDR3 length equals 16 residues. CDR3 protein: CASSLGGSGFGAEQYF. For the CDR3, the DNA is TGTGCCAGCAGCTTGGGGGGCAGCGGGTTCGGAGCCGAGCAGTACTTC. The whole variable domain, filled in from reference TRBV7-9 and TRBJ2-7, reads DTGVSQNPRHKITKRGQNVTFRCDPISEHNRLYWYRQTLGQGPEFLTYFQNEAQLEKSRLLSDRFSAERPKGSFSTLEIQRTEQGDSAMYLCASSLGGSGFGAEQYFGPGTRLTVT.

V is TRBV28 and J is TRBJ2-2, with 11 bases that match TRBD2. The trim removed 7 bases at V and 7 bases at J, leaving 8 bases unmatched. Germline V gene lookup returns CDR1 MDHEN and CDR2 SYDVKM. The CDR3 spans 15 residues. CDR3 nucleotide sequence: TGTGCCAGCAAACTAGCGGGAGAATTAGGCGGGGAGCTGTTTTTT. The encoded protein is CASKLAGELGGELFF.

The chain employs TRBV11-2 and TRBJ2-7, with 7 bases fitting TRBD2. The CDR3 has 17 amino acids. CDR1 is SGHAT, CDR2 FQNNGV, per germline. Losses at the gene ends were 2 bases for V and 2 bases for J; bases not matched to a gene: 12. The CDR3 nucleotides read TGTGCCAGCAGCTTATCTGGGTTTCGCGCGGGAGCCTACGAGCAGTACTTC. Protein sequence: CASSLSGFRAGAYEQYF.

The rearrangement links TRBV2 to TRBJ1-1; D not resolved. V was shortened by 3 bases and J by 0 bases, with 5 bases between the two germline ends. Germline loops: CDR1 SNHLY, CDR2 FYNNEI. This CDR3 is 13 amino acids long. Written as DNA, the CDR3 is TGTGCCAGCAGTGATTGGATGAACACTGAAGCTTTCTTT. This translates into CASSDWMNTEAFF.

V and J are TRBV29-1 and TRBJ2-3, with a weak D call TRBD2 (6 bases). Germline values: CDR1 SQVTM, CDR2 ANQGSEA. This CDR3 is 11 amino acids long. Trimming took off 7 bases at V and 8 bases at J, with 13 bases between the two ends. CDR3 amino acids: CSAGAMGTQYF. The CDR3 nucleotides read TGCAGCGCGGGAGCGATGGGTACGCAGTATTTT.

This clone was recorded once. The chain employs TRBV30 and TRBJ2-7, with TRBD2 matching 9 bases. The V and J ends lost 0 bases and 3 bases, in that order; junction bases with no gene match: 6. Germline V gene data show CDR1 as GTSNPN and CDR2 as SVGIG (reference sequence). The CDR3 runs to 15 residues. The CDR3 region is CAWSVVLAGHYEQYF. The DNA of the CDR3 is TGTGCCTGGAGTGTAGTCCTAGCGGGACACTACGAGCAGTACTTC.

The chain carries TRBV5-4 and TRBJ2-3; D may be TRBD1 (6 bases). The CDR3 totals 15 residues. The V gene's germline CDR1 is SGHNT and CDR2 YYREEE (reference sequence). V lost 6 bases and J lost 4, with 18 bases in between. CDR3 sequence (DNA): TGTGCCAGCACAATCTGGGTTGGGGGCCCAGATACGCAGTATTTT. It is translated as CASTIWVGGPDTQYF.

This chain links TRBV27 with TRBJ2-7; TRBD2 aligns across 10 bases. Germline V CDR1 and CDR2: MNHEY, SMNVEV (reference sequence). The ends lost 5 bases at V and 2 bases at J; junction bases unmatched: 3. CDR3 length: 14 amino acids. This chain's CDR3 is CASSRTSGTYEQYF. DNA of the CDR3: TGTGCCAGCAGTCGGACTAGCGGAACCTACGAGCAGTACTTC.

In this sample, this clone turned up a few times. The chain carries TRBV5-1 and TRBJ2-2; D may be TRBD1 (6 bases). The CDR3 sequence is 16 residues long. The germline gives CDR1 SGHRS, CDR2 YFSETQ. The V end was cut by 0 bases, the J end by 6 bases, with 15 bases between. The CDR3 loop reads CASSLAQQGPAGELFF. The CDR3 DNA reads as TGCGCCAGCAGCTTGGCCCAACAGGGACCCGCCGGGGAGCTGTTTTTT.

The rearrangement joins TRBV11-1 to TRBJ2-5; no clear D. The germline V and J ends were trimmed by 6 bases and 2 bases, with 10 bases remaining between them. From germline, CDR1 is SGHAT and CDR2 FQDESV (reference sequence). This CDR3 has 13 amino acids. The CDR3 region has the DNA TGTGCCAGCAGACCTCGCTTTCAAGAGACCCAGTACTTC. This sequence encodes CASRPRFQETQYF.

This clone was observed a handful of times. The chain has TRBV18 and TRBJ1-3; D remains ambiguous. CDR3 size: 14 residues. Deletions cut 2 bases from V and 3 bases from J, with 8 bases between. Per germline, CDR1 KGHSH and CDR2 LQKENI. The CDR3 spells CASSPEGNGNTIYF. For the CDR3, the DNA is TGTGCCAGCTCACCAGAGGGTAATGGAAACACCATATATTTT.

This chain connects TRBV5-1 to TRBJ2-6; D may be TRBD1 (5 bases). Germline-derived CDR1 and CDR2 are SGHRS and YFSETQ. With 5 bases removed from V and 7 bases from J, the gap between germline ends came to 13 bases. The CDR3 consists of 14 residues. CDR3 protein: CASRLQETANVLTF. In DNA, the CDR3 is TGCGCCAGCAGACTACAGGAGACAGCCAACGTCCTGACTTTC.

The V gene is TRBV11-2, the J gene TRBJ1-3; the D gene is possibly TRBD1 (6 bases). V was cut by 7 bases and J by 0 bases, with 19 bases left in between. Germline CDR1 is SGHAT and CDR2 is FQNNGV. This CDR3 has 17 residues. CDR3 sequence reads: CASIHGRDTFSGNTIYF. The CDR3 nucleotides are TGTGCCAGCATCCACGGGCGGGACACCTTCTCTGGAAACACCATATATTTT.